One sample yielded the 14 T cell receptor beta chains listed below, sequenced in a study of blood T cell repertoires in COVID-19. Assay: immunoSEQ multiplex PCR; the TCRdb copy retains only in-frame clones and omits some. The repertoire has 78,000 or so clones, roughly 82% of them found once; the top ten carry roughly 12%. Sequenced material: peripheral blood. The receptors here all came from an elderly man with acute or convalescent COVID-19.

The chain recombines TRBV6-5 with TRBJ1-1; 8 bases are a match to TRBD1. Per the germline V gene, CDR1 is MNHEY and CDR2 is SVGAGI. CDR3 length equals 15 residues. Trimming at V came to 4 bases and at J to 4 bases, leaving 8 bases not matched to a gene. CDR3 nucleotide sequence: TGTGCCAGCAGTTTACGGACAGGGCCGAGCACTGAAGCTTTCTTT. Its protein is CASSLRTGPSTEAFF.

This rearrangement joins TRBV30 to TRBJ1-5; 9 bases fit TRBD1. Germline-derived CDR1 and CDR2 are GTSNPN and SVGIG (reference sequence). CDR3 length equals 14 residues. V shed 5 bases and J 6 bases; nucleotides not matched to a gene: 8. The CDR3 here is CAWAQGAYGQPQHF. The DNA for the CDR3 is TGTGCCTGGGCACAGGGGGCTTACGGTCAGCCCCAGCATTTT.

This clone appeared a few times. The chain combines TRBV3-1 (or the pseudogene TRBV3-2) with TRBJ1-5; 8 bases agree with TRBD1. Germline assignment: CDR1 LGHDT and CDR2 YNNKEL (reference sequence). The CDR3 sequence is 15 residues long. V lost 5 bases and J lost 4; bases outside the gene matches: 7. Here the CDR3 reads CASSYGQGTNQPQHF. In DNA form, the CDR3 reads TGTGCCAGCAGCTACGGACAGGGAACGAATCAGCCCCAGCATTTT.

The chain combines TRBV6-1 with TRBJ2-7; perhaps TRBD1 as D (6 bases). This CDR3 is 17 amino acids long. Germline V lookup: CDR1 MNHNS, CDR2 SASEGT. The V gene lost 4 bases and the J gene lost 4 bases, with 23 bases spanning the gap. CDR3 in amino acids: CASSAITQGTLRYEQYF. The CDR3 DNA follows: TGTGCCAGCAGTGCTATAACACAGGGTACCCTTAGGTACGAGCAGTACTTC.

This clone was seen once. V and J are TRBV5-1 and TRBJ1-1; 9 bases map to TRBD1. The CDR3 is 15 residues long. With 5 bases clipped from V and 3 bases from J, the junction kept 8 bases outside the gene matches. Germline-derived CDR1 and CDR2 are SGHRS and YFSETQ. The CDR3 region is CASRPGTGSHTEAFF. CDR3 bases: TGCGCCAGCAGACCCGGGACAGGGTCCCACACTGAAGCTTTCTTT.

This clone occurred a few times. The chain carries TRBV4-1 and TRBJ1-1; 7 nucleotides line up with TRBD1. J was trimmed by 7 bases and V by 0 bases; bases with no gene match: 5. The germline V gene has CDR1 MGHRA and CDR2 YSYEKL. This CDR3 has 14 residues. DNA for the CDR3: TGCGCCAGCAGCCAAGAACGGGACAGACTTGAAGCTTTCTTT. Translation: CASSQERDRLEAFF.

The sample holds one count of this clone. This chain connects TRBV18 to TRBJ1-5; possible D gene TRBD1, 5 bases. Germline V lookup: CDR1 KGHSH, CDR2 LQKENI. Deletions cut 2 bases from V and 4 bases from J, with 6 bases between. The CDR3 totals 13 residues. The CDR3 reads CASSPNRNQPQHF. The CDR3 bases are TGTGCCAGCTCACCAAACAGGAATCAGCCCCAGCATTTT.

The chain carries TRBV5-4 and TRBJ2-1; no clear D gene. V was shortened by 2 bases and J by 8 bases, with 5 bases between the two germline ends. This CDR3 spans 11 amino acids. Germline assignment: CDR1 SGHNT and CDR2 YYREEE (reference sequence). DNA for the CDR3: TGTGCCAGCAGCTTAGCCGATGAGCAGTTCTTC. It yields the protein CASSLADEQFF.

V gene TRBV12-3 or TRBV12-4 combines with J gene TRBJ1-2; D is ambiguous. The CDR3 spans 11 residues. Deletions cut 4 bases from V and 3 bases from J, with 3 bases between. CDR3 in DNA: TGTGCCAGCAGTTCAGACTATGGCTACACCTTC. As protein: CASSSDYGYTF.

The rearrangement uses TRBV7-9 and TRBJ2-7; 12 bases map to TRBD2. The germline V gene encodes CDR1 SEHNR and CDR2 FQNEAQ (reference sequence). The V gene end was trimmed by 3 bases and the J gene end by 4 bases; junction bases not matched to a gene: 7. The CDR3 is 16 amino acids. The DNA for the CDR3 is TGTGCCAGCAGCTTTTTATCGACTAGCGGGGGATACGAGCAGTACTTC. It translates to CASSFLSTSGGYEQYF.

The J gene is TRBJ1-6, the V gene TRBV5-1, with TRBD1 matching over 7 bases. The CDR3 length is 14 residues. V dropped 0 bases and J dropped 9; count of bases not matched to a gene: 3. The germline V gene encodes CDR1 SGHRS and CDR2 YFSETQ. CDR3 coding DNA: TGCGCCAGCAGCTTGGACAGGGGCGGTTCACCCCTCCACTTT. Protein product: CASSLDRGGSPLHF.

The chain has TRBV4-1 and TRBJ2-7; D call uncertain. CDR3 length: 12 residues. The V end lost 5 bases, the J end lost 6 bases, and 11 bases lay between the germline ends. Germline loops: CDR1 MGHRA, CDR2 YSYEKL. The CDR3 sequence is CASSSRPGEQYF. In nucleotides, the CDR3 is TGCGCCAGCAGCTCGCGGCCCGGCGAGCAGTACTTC.

The V call is TRBV30, the J call TRBJ1-5, with a weak D call TRBD1 (6 bases). The CDR3 extends over 17 amino acids. Germline V lookup: CDR1 GTSNPN, CDR2 SVGIG (reference sequence). V was cut by 0 bases and J by 0 bases, with 15 bases left in between. The CDR3 is CAWSVSRTDYSNQPQHF. CDR3 DNA sequence: TGTGCCTGGAGTGTTAGTAGGACAGATTATAGCAATCAGCCCCAGCATTTT. The whole variable domain, filled in from reference TRBV30 and TRBJ1-5, reads SQTIHQWPATLVQPVGSPLSLECTVEGTSNPNLYWYRQAAGRGLQLLFYSVGIGQISSEVPQNLSASRPQDRQFILSSKKLLLSDSGFYLCAWSVSRTDYSNQPQHFGDGTRLSIL.

As to this clone: Different DNA sequences within this sample yield the same CDR3. The J gene is TRBJ1-5, the V gene TRBV24-1; perhaps TRBD1 as D (6 bases). The V end was cut by 2 bases, the J end by 6 bases, with 10 bases between. The germline V gene has CDR1 KGHDR and CDR2 SFDVKD. The CDR3 covers 14 residues. CDR3 nucleotide sequence: TGTGCCACCAGTGATTCAGGGGTTGGTCAGCCCCAGCATTTT. This encodes CATSDSGVGQPQHF.